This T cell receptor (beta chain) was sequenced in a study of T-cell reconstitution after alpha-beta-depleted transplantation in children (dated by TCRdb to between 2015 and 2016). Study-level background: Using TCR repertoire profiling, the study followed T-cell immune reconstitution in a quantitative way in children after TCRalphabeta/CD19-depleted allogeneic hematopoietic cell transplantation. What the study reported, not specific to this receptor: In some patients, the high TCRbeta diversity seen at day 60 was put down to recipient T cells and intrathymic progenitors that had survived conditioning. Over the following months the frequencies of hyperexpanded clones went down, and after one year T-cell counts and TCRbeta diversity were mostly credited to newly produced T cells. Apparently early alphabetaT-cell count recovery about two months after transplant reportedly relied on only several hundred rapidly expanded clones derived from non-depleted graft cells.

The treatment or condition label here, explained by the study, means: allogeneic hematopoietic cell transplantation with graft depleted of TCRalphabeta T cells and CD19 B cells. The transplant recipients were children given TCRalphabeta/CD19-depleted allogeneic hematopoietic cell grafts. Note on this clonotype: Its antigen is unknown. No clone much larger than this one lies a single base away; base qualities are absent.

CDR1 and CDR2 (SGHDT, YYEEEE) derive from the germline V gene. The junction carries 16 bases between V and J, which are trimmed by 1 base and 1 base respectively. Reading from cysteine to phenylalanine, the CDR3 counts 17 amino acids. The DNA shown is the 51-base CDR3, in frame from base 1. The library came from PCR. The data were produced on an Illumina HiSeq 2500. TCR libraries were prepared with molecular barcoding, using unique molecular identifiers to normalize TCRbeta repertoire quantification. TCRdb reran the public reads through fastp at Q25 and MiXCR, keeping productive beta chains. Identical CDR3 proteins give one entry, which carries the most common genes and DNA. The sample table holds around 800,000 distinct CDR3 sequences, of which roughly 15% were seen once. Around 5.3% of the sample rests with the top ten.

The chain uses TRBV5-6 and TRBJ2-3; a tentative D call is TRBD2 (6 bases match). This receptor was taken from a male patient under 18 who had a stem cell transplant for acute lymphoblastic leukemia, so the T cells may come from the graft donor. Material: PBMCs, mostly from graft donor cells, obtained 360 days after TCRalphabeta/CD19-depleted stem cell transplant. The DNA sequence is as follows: TGTGCCAGCAGCTTGCGATGGTTAGCGGTGCGCACAGATACGCAGTATTTT. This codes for CASSLRWLAVRTDTQYF.